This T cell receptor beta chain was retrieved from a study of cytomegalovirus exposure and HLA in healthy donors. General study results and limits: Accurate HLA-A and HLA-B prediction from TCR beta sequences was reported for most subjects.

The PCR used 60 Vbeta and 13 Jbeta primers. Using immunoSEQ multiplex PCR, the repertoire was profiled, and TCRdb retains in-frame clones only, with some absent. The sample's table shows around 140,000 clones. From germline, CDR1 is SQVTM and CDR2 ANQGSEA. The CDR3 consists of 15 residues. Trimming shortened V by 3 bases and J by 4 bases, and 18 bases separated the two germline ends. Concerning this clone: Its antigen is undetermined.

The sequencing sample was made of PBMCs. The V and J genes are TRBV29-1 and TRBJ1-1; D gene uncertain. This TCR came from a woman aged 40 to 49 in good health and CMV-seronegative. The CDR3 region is CSVDLGGPVGTEAFF. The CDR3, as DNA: TGCAGCGTTGATTTAGGAGGGCCCGTAGGCACTGAAGCTTTCTTT.